This entry lists 27 T cell receptor beta chains sequenced from one sample in a study of blood T cells in healthy people across ages. For the second PCR, which ran for roughly 7 to 11 cycles, a sample-barcoded 5' primer and a J-beta primer mix were used. A single record per CDR3 protein comes from TCRdb applying MiXCR to the 5' RACE reads. The table includes roughly 800,000 distinct CDR3 sequences, 58% detected once. Sequencing used blood. All receptors derive from a man younger than 45 in good health.

This clonotype was seen more than once but under ten times. The genes are TRBV25-1 and TRBJ2-4; D may be TRBD2 (6 bases). The CDR3 runs 13 residues. Trimming removed 5 bases from V and 8 bases from J, with 13 bases in between. In germline, CDR1 is MGHDK, CDR2 SYGVNS. CDR3 residues: CASSRRGWDIQYF. For the CDR3, the DNA is TGTGCCAGCAGTCGACGGGGGTGGGACATTCAGTACTTC. Full variable domain (remainder filled in from reference TRBV25-1 and TRBJ2-4): EADIYQTPRYLVIGTGKKITLECSQTMGHDKMYWYQQDPGMELHLIHYSYGVNSTEKGDLSSESTVSRIRTEHFPLTLESARPSHTSQYLCASSRRGWDIQYFGAGTRLSVL.

To note about this clonotype: Sequence at one end of the junction differs from germline and may be a read error. The V call is TRBV3-1, the J call TRBJ2-1, with D possibly being TRBD2 (5 bases). Germline assignment: CDR1 LGHDT and CDR2 YNNKEL (reference sequence). This CDR3 is 15 amino acids long. CDR3 loop: CTSSQRRSSYNEQFF. Here the CDR3 DNA reads TGTACCAGCAGCCAAAGGAGGAGCTCCTACAATGAGCAGTTCTTC.

The chain is built from TRBV29-1 and TRBJ2-7; TRBD2 might be the D (6 bases). V was pared by 2 bases and J by 0 bases, with 11 bases between. CDR3 length: 14 amino acids. Germline V gives CDR1 SQVTM, CDR2 ANQGSEA. CDR3 region: CSVEMGGPSYEQYF. For the CDR3, the DNA is TGCAGCGTTGAAATGGGGGGACCCTCCTACGAGCAGTACTTC.

CDR3 residues: CASSQGTSGSETQYF. The DNA of the CDR3 is TGCGCCAGCAGCCAGGGGACTAGCGGGAGCGAGACCCAGTACTTC. This rearrangement joins TRBV4-3 to TRBJ2-5; 14 bases align to TRBD2. V shed 3 bases, J shed 5 bases, and the junction held 2 bases outside the gene matches. Per the germline V gene, CDR1 is LGHNA and CDR2 is YSLEER. The CDR3 is 15 amino acids.

This chain connects TRBV12-3 or TRBV12-4 to TRBJ1-2, with 8 bases identical to TRBD1. V lost 1 base, J lost 0 bases, and 4 bases stayed unmatched. There are 16 residues in the CDR3. In DNA, the CDR3 is TGTGCCAGCAGTTTAGTGCAGGGGGCGTCTAACTATGGCTACACCTTC. It specifies CASSLVQGASNYGYTF.

The chain couples TRBV20-1 to TRBJ2-7; either TRBD1 or TRBD2 may fit D (5 bases each). Germline-derived CDR1 and CDR2 are DFQATT and SNEGSKA (reference sequence). With 6 bases removed from V and 0 bases from J, the gap between germline ends came to 15 bases. This CDR3 has 14 residues. The CDR3 region has the DNA TGCAGTGCGCTCCGGGACGGCGACTCCTACGAGCAGTACTTC. This encodes CSALRDGDSYEQYF.

This clonotype was counted between two and nine times. The chain carries TRBV20-1 and TRBJ2-7; maybe TRBD1 (6 bases). The CDR3 is 12 amino acids. CDR1 is DFQATT and CDR2 is SNEGSKA in the germline V gene (reference sequence). Between the trimmed V and J ends, which lost 5 bases and 2 bases, there was a span of 10 bases. CDR3: CSAGRGTYEQYF. As DNA, the CDR3 is TGCAGTGCTGGCAGGGGTACCTACGAGCAGTACTTC.

The rearrangement uses TRBV25-1 and TRBJ2-1; D may be TRBD1 (5 bases). Germline V gene data show CDR1 as MGHDK and CDR2 as SYGVNS. The CDR3 extends over 16 amino acids. Trimming took off 2 bases at V and 5 bases at J, with 16 bases between the two ends. Written as DNA, the CDR3 is TGTGCCAGCAGTGAAGGGGCGGCTCCGTCCAACAATGAGCAGTTCTTC. It codes for CASSEGAAPSNNEQFF. The variable domain in full, with the rest retrieved from reference TRBV25-1 and TRBJ2-1, is EADIYQTPRYLVIGTGKKITLECSQTMGHDKMYWYQQDPGMELHLIHYSYGVNSTEKGDLSSESTVSRIRTEHFPLTLESARPSHTSQYLCASSEGAAPSNNEQFFGPGTRLTVL.

This chain connects TRBV18 to TRBJ2-1; weak D call: TRBD1 (5 bases). CDR1 and CDR2 (germline): KGHSH, LQKENI. The V gene lost 3 bases and the J gene lost 8 bases, with 11 bases spanning the gap. The CDR3 covers 13 residues. CDR3 residues: CASSPPGHDEQFF. The CDR3 DNA follows: TGTGCCAGCTCACCCCCAGGGCACGATGAGCAGTTCTTC.

Remarks on this clonotype: The junction differs from germline at one of its ends, possibly a read error. CDR3 nucleotide sequence: TGCCTGACGGGACGGGGGCCAAACAATGAGCAGTTCTTC. This codes for CLTGRGPNNEQFF. This chain connects TRBV6-5 to TRBJ2-1; D may correspond to TRBD1 or TRBD2 (6 bases each). Looked up from germline, CDR1 is MNHEY and CDR2 is SVGAGI. This CDR3 spans 13 amino acids.

V usage is TRBV30 and J usage is TRBJ2-2, with 10 bases fitting TRBD2. Germline V CDR1 and CDR2: GTSNPN, SVGIG (reference sequence). The CDR3 is 17 residues long. V lost 4 bases to trimming and J lost 4 bases; unmatched junction nucleotides: 12. The DNA of the CDR3 is TGTGCCTGGATGGCTAGCGGGAGAGGGCTGAGCACCGGGGAGCTGTTTTTT. It codes for CAWMASGRGLSTGELFF.

The V call is TRBV29-1, the J call TRBJ2-7; the match to TRBD1 covers 8 bases. The V gene's germline CDR1 is SQVTM and CDR2 ANQGSEA. This CDR3 is 13 amino acids long. J gave up 6 bases and V 5 bases, and 9 bases lay outside the gene matches. The CDR3: CSVSGTGAGEQYF. DNA for the CDR3: TGCAGCGTTTCCGGGACAGGTGCAGGCGAGCAGTACTTC.

The chain couples TRBV27 to TRBJ1-5; 11 bases agree with TRBD1. Germline CDR1 reads MNHEY; CDR2 reads SMNVEV (reference sequence). The J segment lost 7 bases and the V segment lost 4 bases, leaving 6 bases of the junction unmatched. The length of the CDR3 is 15 residues. DNA for the CDR3: TGTGCCAGCAGTTCCCGGGACAGGGGGGACCAGCCCCAGCATTTT. Amino acids: CASSSRDRGDQPQHF.

This chain joins TRBV12-3 or TRBV12-4 and TRBJ2-5; D is possibly TRBD1 or TRBD2 (7 bases each). The CDR3 runs to 15 residues. Trimming cost V 5 bases and J 4 bases, with 17 bases left between them. Here the CDR3 reads CASSPRGGDRETQYF. CDR3 sequence (DNA): TGTGCCAGCAGTCCCAGAGGGGGGGACAGAGAGACCCAGTACTTC.

A few counts support this clonotype. This sequence joins TRBV4-3 and TRBJ2-1, with no clear D. There are 15 residues in the CDR3. From germline, CDR1 is LGHNA and CDR2 YSLEER. V was trimmed by 4 bases and J by 0 bases, leaving 10 bases between them. CDR3 amino acids: CASSPVRGSYNEQFF. The CDR3 coding sequence is TGCGCCAGCAGCCCCGTGCGAGGCTCCTACAATGAGCAGTTCTTC.

This clonotype was detected only a few times. This sequence joins TRBV5-1 and TRBJ2-7; 7 positions match TRBD1. The germline gives CDR1 SGHRS, CDR2 YFSETQ. With V trimmed by 4 bases and J by 0 bases, 7 bases remained unmatched. This CDR3 spans 15 amino acids. Written as DNA, the CDR3 is TGCGCCAGCAGCATAGCGACAGGGCTCTCCTACGAGCAGTACTTC. Translating gives CASSIATGLSYEQYF.

Comments on this clonotype: A much bigger clone sits one base away, suggesting this may be a read error. The rearrangement uses TRBV5-1 and TRBJ2-2, with TRBD2 as a possible D gene (5 bases). The CDR3 sequence is 16 residues long. Trimming stripped 7 bases from V and 5 bases from J, with 21 bases between. Germline V gives CDR1 SGHRS, CDR2 YFSETQ. Here the CDR3 DNA reads TGCGCCAGCCGGGAAGAGGGAAGAGCTATTACCGGGGAGCTGTTTTTT. It codes for CASREEGRAITGELFF.

The chain uses TRBV11-2 and TRBJ2-7; D possibly corresponds to TRBD1 (6 bases). CDR1 SGHAT and CDR2 FQNNGV come from the germline V gene. V was shortened by 2 bases and J by 2 bases, with 13 bases between the two germline ends. The CDR3 spans 15 residues. The CDR3 DNA reads TGTGCCAGCAGCTTAAACCGGGACACGACCTACGAGCAGTACTTC. The encoded protein is CASSLNRDTTYEQYF.

The genes are TRBV11-3 and TRBJ2-5, with 7 nucleotides matching TRBD2. The germline V gene has CDR1 SGHNT and CDR2 YENEEA. The CDR3 has 17 amino acids. The trim removed 4 bases at V and 2 bases at J, leaving 13 bases unmatched. In DNA, the CDR3 is TGTGCCAGCAGCTCCCTGGGGGACTATCGCGTTCAAGAGACCCAGTACTTC. Protein: CASSSLGDYRVQETQYF.

This clonotype has more than one count but fewer than ten. The rearrangement joins TRBV9 to TRBJ2-4; D unresolved. The CDR3 loop spans 13 amino acids. V was pared by 0 bases and J by 5 bases, with 6 bases between. Germline CDR1 SGDLS, CDR2 YYNGEE. As DNA, the CDR3 is TGTGCCAGCAGCGTAGGGGTCCAAAACATTCAGTACTTC. Protein product: CASSVGVQNIQYF.

In nucleotides, the CDR3 is TGTGCCACCTATCTAGGGCAGAACTATGGCTACACCTTC. This gives the protein CATYLGQNYGYTF. The chain links TRBV10-3 to TRBJ1-2; D unclear. The CDR3 totals 13 residues. Trimming removed 10 bases at V and 2 bases at J, with 14 bases between. CDR1 ENHRY and CDR2 SYGVKD come from the germline V gene.

The rearrangement links TRBV18 to TRBJ1-1; D is perhaps TRBD1 (5 bases). Deletions cut 2 bases from V and 4 bases from J, with 11 bases between. The CDR3 loop spans 14 amino acids. Germline V gives CDR1 KGHSH, CDR2 LQKENI. The chain's CDR3 is CASSPIRDGTEAFF. For the CDR3, the DNA is TGTGCCAGCTCACCAATCCGGGACGGCACTGAAGCTTTCTTT. The whole variable domain, remainder taken from reference TRBV18 and TRBJ1-1, is NAGVMQNPRHLVRRRGQEARLRCSPMKGHSHVYWYRQLPEEGLKFMVYLQKENIIDESGMPKERFSAEFPKEGPSILRIQQVVRGDSAAYFCASSPIRDGTEAFFGQGTRLTVV.

This clonotype showed up just a few times. One end of the junction does not line up with germline, which may come from a read error. The gene calls are TRBV7-7 and TRBJ2-1, with D unclear. The CDR3 is 14 amino acids. Germline assignment: CDR1 SSHAT and CDR2 FNYEAQ (reference sequence). In nucleotides, the CDR3 is TGTGCTAGCAGCTTACTCGGCGCAGTGGGTGAGCAGTTCTTC. It is translated as CASSLLGAVGEQFF.

The chain carries TRBV4-3 and TRBJ2-4; D is undetermined. The J call may be in error: the DNA end matches TRBJ2-7 better. The CDR3 totals 13 residues. The germline V gene encodes CDR1 LGHNA and CDR2 YSLEER. The CDR3 region has the DNA TGCGCCAGCAGCCAAGAGCAATACTACGAGCAGTACTTC. Its protein is CASSQEQYYEQYF.

The genes are TRBV5-5 and TRBJ2-1, with no clear D. V was shortened by 0 bases and J by 0 bases, with 7 bases between the two germline ends. There are 15 residues in the CDR3. Germline CDR1 is SGHKS and CDR2 is YYEKEE (reference sequence). The CDR3 DNA reads as TGTGCCAGCAGCTTGGGACGAAACTCCTACAATGAGCAGTTCTTC. Translation gives CASSLGRNSYNEQFF.

This clonotype has a handful of counts. The J gene is TRBJ2-1, the V gene TRBV25-1; 11 bases align to TRBD2. CDR3 length equals 15 residues. V gave up 4 bases and J gave up 7 bases; unmatched junction bases: 6. Germline V gives CDR1 MGHDK, CDR2 SYGVNS. This CDR3 is CASSVSGGDGNEQFF. DNA of the CDR3: TGTGCCAGCAGTGTTAGCGGGGGGGATGGAAATGAGCAGTTCTTC.

The chain recombines TRBV29-1 with TRBJ2-5; D gene unclear. Germline CDR1 and CDR2: SQVTM and ANQGSEA. There are 11 residues in the CDR3. The V end lost 5 bases, the J end lost 1 base, and 5 bases lay between the germline ends. The CDR3, as DNA: TGCAGCGTTCGGATCCAAGAGACCCAGTACTTC. This codes for CSVRIQETQYF.